This passage covers 32 T cell receptor beta chains from one sample sequenced in a study of cytomegalovirus exposure and HLA in healthy donors. PCR employed 60 Vbeta and 13 Jbeta primers. Libraries were prepared by immunoSEQ multiplex PCR; TCRdb keeps only in-frame clonotypes and omits some of them. The sample carries about 100,000 clones, roughly three quarters recorded once. Sequencing was performed on PBMCs. The receptors were sampled from a young man in good health and CMV-seronegative.

This chain uses TRBV6-5 with TRBJ2-5, with D perhaps TRBD2 (5 bases). V was trimmed by 0 bases and J by 5 bases, leaving 16 bases between them. This CDR3 contains 16 residues. Germline V CDR1 and CDR2: MNHEY, SVGAGI. The CDR3 nucleotides read TGTGCCAGCAGTTACTCGACGGGGTTTCCCCCGGAGACCCAGTACTTC. Its translation: CASSYSTGFPPETQYF.

This clone was counted only a few times. The V gene is TRBV6-1, the J gene TRBJ1-5, with D possibly being TRBD1 (6 bases). The V end was cut by 11 bases, the J end by 0 bases, with 11 bases between. Germline CDR1 and CDR2: MNHNS and SASEGT. CDR3 length equals 13 residues. The CDR3 coding sequence is TGTGCCGGGGGGGCCTATAGCAATCAGCCCCAGCATTTT. Its translation is CAGGAYSNQPQHF.

V and J are TRBV5-6 and TRBJ2-2; 9 positions agree with TRBD2. V lost 4 bases and J lost 5; bases outside the gene matches: 12. Looked up from germline, CDR1 is SGHDT and CDR2 is YYEEEE. The CDR3 loop spans 17 amino acids. The CDR3 DNA is TGTGCCAGCAGCCCCACGCAACTAGCGGGTTGGACCGGGGAGCTGTTTTTT. Protein sequence: CASSPTQLAGWTGELFF.

The genes are TRBV10-3 and TRBJ1-2; no reliable D call. This CDR3 spans 12 amino acids. The germline V and J ends were trimmed by 5 bases and 4 bases, with 8 bases remaining between them. CDR1 and CDR2 (germline): ENHRY, SYGVKD. The CDR3 bases are TGTGCCATCAGTCCGGAGGCCTATGGCTACACCTTC. This sequence encodes CAISPEAYGYTF.

The V call is TRBV7-9, the J call TRBJ1-1, with 7 bases identical to TRBD1. The length of the CDR3 is 16 residues. The junction had 11 bases not matched to a gene; V was cut back by 3 bases and J by 4 bases. CDR1 and CDR2 from the germline V gene are SEHNR and FQNEAQ (reference sequence). CDR3 sequence reads: CASSLDVTGSGTEAFF. CDR3 nucleotide sequence: TGTGCCAGCAGCTTGGATGTGACAGGGAGCGGCACTGAAGCTTTCTTT.

The V gene is TRBV7-6, the J gene TRBJ1-2; TRBD1 is a possible D gene (5 bases). V was pared by 0 bases and J by 8 bases, with 10 bases between. This CDR3 has 13 residues. The germline V gene encodes CDR1 SGHVS and CDR2 FNYEAQ. DNA for the CDR3: TGTGCCAGCAGCTTAGCAGGGGCGCGGGGCTACACCTTC. It yields the protein CASSLAGARGYTF.

This clone was detected only a few times. This chain connects TRBV5-5 to TRBJ1-1, with 7 nucleotides matching TRBD1. V was pared by 4 bases and J by 0 bases, with 9 bases of the junction left unmatched. Germline V gene data show CDR1 as SGHKS and CDR2 as YYEKEE (reference sequence). The CDR3 sequence is 16 residues long. The CDR3 sequence: CASSLGWTGMNTEAFF. The DNA for the CDR3 is TGTGCCAGCAGCCTAGGTTGGACAGGCATGAACACTGAAGCTTTCTTT.

The chain recombines TRBV5-1 with TRBJ2-7, with TRBD2 as a possible D gene (5 bases). Trimming took off 2 bases at V and 0 bases at J, with 21 bases between the two ends. CDR3 length: 18 amino acids. Germline CDR1 and CDR2: SGHRS and YFSETQ. The CDR3 region has the DNA TGCGCCAGCAGCTTCGGGAAAAAAGGCGGAAATAGCTCCTACGAGCAGTACTTC. Translated, it gives CASSFGKKGGNSSYEQYF.

V usage is TRBV19 and J usage is TRBJ2-7; possible D gene TRBD2, 7 bases. Trimming stripped 7 bases from V and 2 bases from J, with 15 bases between. Germline CDR1 LNHDA, CDR2 SQIVND (reference sequence). This CDR3 contains 14 residues. The CDR3 coding sequence is TGTGCCAGTAACTCCAGGGGAGGGCCCTACGAGCAGTACTTC. Amino acid sequence: CASNSRGGPYEQYF.

The chain couples TRBV14 to TRBJ2-5; 8 nucleotides agree with TRBD2. The CDR3 contains 15 residues. The germline V gene has CDR1 SGHDN and CDR2 FVKESK. Trimming removed 5 bases from V and 5 bases from J; junction bases left unmatched: 10. DNA for the CDR3: TGTGCCAGCAGCTCACGCCAGGGGACTAGGGAGACCCAGTACTTC. Translating it yields CASSSRQGTRETQYF.

The rearrangement links TRBV7-9 to TRBJ2-3; possible D gene TRBD1, 5 bases. V gave up 5 bases and J gave up 8 bases, with 14 bases separating them. CDR1 and CDR2 from the germline V gene are SEHNR and FQNEAQ (reference sequence). The CDR3 is 13 residues long. The CDR3, as DNA: TGTGCCAGCAGCACCCCAGTGGGGCGTACGCAGTATTTT. Protein sequence: CASSTPVGRTQYF.

V is TRBV19 and J is TRBJ1-5; possible D gene TRBD1, 5 bases. Looked up from germline, CDR1 is LNHDA and CDR2 is SQIVND (reference sequence). V lost 1 base, J lost 4 bases, and 20 bases lay in between. The CDR3 has 18 amino acids. The CDR3 loop reads CASSIGRGVKGLNQPQHF. The CDR3 region has the DNA TGTGCCAGTAGTATAGGACGGGGGGTCAAGGGGTTGAATCAGCCCCAGCATTTT.

V usage is TRBV7-9 and J usage is TRBJ2-2, with 9 bases fitting TRBD1. The CDR3 totals 15 residues. Germline V gene data show CDR1 as SEHNR and CDR2 as FQNEAQ (reference sequence). V shed 4 bases and J 7 bases; nucleotides not matched to a gene: 7. CDR3 DNA: TGTGCCAGCAGCTCGGGACAGGGTAGCAACGGGGAGCTGTTTTTT. This encodes CASSSGQGSNGELFF. Variable domain in full (rest from reference TRBV7-9 and TRBJ2-2): DTGVSQNPRHKITKRGQNVTFRCDPISEHNRLYWYRQTLGQGPEFLTYFQNEAQLEKSRLLSDRFSAERPKGSFSTLEIQRTEQGDSAMYLCASSSGQGSNGELFFGEGSRLTVL.

The V call is TRBV28, the J call TRBJ1-4; possible D gene TRBD1, 6 bases. The V and J ends lost 2 bases and 8 bases respectively, with 12 bases between them. This CDR3 has 14 amino acids. Germline CDR1 reads MDHEN; CDR2 reads SYDVKM. CDR3 protein: CASSLTGGQEKLFF. The CDR3, as DNA: TGTGCCAGCAGTTTAACGGGGGGGCAAGAAAAACTGTTTTTT.

The genes are TRBV21-1 and TRBJ2-7; whether TRBD1, the table's D call, matches the DNA was not checked. TRBV21-1 is given as a pseudogene. The CDR3 is 16 residues long. In DNA form, the CDR3 reads TGTGCCAGCACCAACTCCGACAGGGGGCTATTTTACGAGCAGTACTTC. Protein sequence: CASTNSDRGLFYEQYF.

The chain carries TRBV19 and TRBJ1-1; maybe TRBD1 (5 bases). Trimming pared 5 bases from V and 1 base from J, leaving 11 bases between. The CDR3 loop spans 14 amino acids. CDR1 is LNHDA, CDR2 SQIVND, per germline (reference sequence). The CDR3 sequence: CASSLDTGNTEAFF. The CDR3 DNA reads TGTGCCAGTAGTTTGGACACAGGGAACACTGAAGCTTTCTTT.

The gene calls are TRBV9 and TRBJ1-6; D gene ambiguous. Deletions cut 1 base from V and 5 bases from J, with 7 bases between. CDR1 SGDLS and CDR2 YYNGEE come from the germline V gene. The CDR3 is 14 residues long. The CDR3: CASSVMADNSPLHF. CDR3 DNA: TGTGCCAGCAGCGTAATGGCAGATAATTCACCCCTCCACTTT.

The CDR3 here is CSARAPSAFF. DNA of the CDR3: TGCAGTGCTAGAGCTCCCTCGGCTTTCTTT. The chain links TRBV20-1 to TRBJ1-1; D is unclear. Germline V lookup: CDR1 DFQATT, CDR2 SNEGSKA (reference sequence). V was pared by 1 base and J by 11 bases, with 8 bases between. This CDR3 is 10 amino acids long.

The gene calls are TRBV25-1 and TRBJ1-1, with D tentatively TRBD1 (5 bases). The CDR3 consists of 15 residues. Germline CDR1 and CDR2: MGHDK and SYGVNS. V gave up 6 bases and J gave up 3 bases, with 17 bases separating them. The CDR3 loop reads CASRKGQGPHTEAFF. CDR3 coding DNA: TGTGCCAGCAGGAAAGGACAAGGCCCTCACACTGAAGCTTTCTTT.

J is TRBJ2-1 and V is TRBV4-1, with a possible D match to TRBD2 (6 bases). The CDR3 totals 14 residues. The ends were cut back, 3 bases at V and 8 bases at J, with 14 bases in the middle. Germline CDR1 is MGHRA and CDR2 is YSYEKL. This CDR3 reads CASSQTAAGDEQFF. The CDR3 DNA follows: TGCGCCAGCAGCCAGACCGCAGCGGGTGATGAGCAGTTCTTC.

This chain uses TRBV5-1 with TRBJ1-6, with 7 bases lining up with TRBD1. The CDR3 totals 17 residues. V lost 1 base to trimming and J lost 5 bases; unmatched junction nucleotides: 9. The germline V gene has CDR1 SGHRS and CDR2 YFSETQ. Written as DNA, the CDR3 is TGCGCCAGCAGCTTGTTGCCAGGGGGTACGAATAATTCACCCCTCCACTTT. It codes for CASSLLPGGTNNSPLHF.

The gene calls are TRBV27 and TRBJ2-3; TRBD2 might be the D (5 bases). CDR3 length: 15 amino acids. Deletions cut 5 bases from V and 10 bases from J, with 22 bases between. Germline V gene lookup returns CDR1 MNHEY and CDR2 SMNVEV (reference sequence). For the CDR3, the DNA is TGTGCCAGCAGTCCTCGGGGAGACCAACGTGAGGCGCAGTATTTT. Encoded protein: CASSPRGDQREAQYF.

The chain recombines TRBV7-8 with TRBJ2-3; the D gene is possibly TRBD1 (6 bases). The CDR3 runs 15 residues. Trimming pared 5 bases from V and 0 bases from J, leaving 12 bases between. Germline CDR1 SGHVS, CDR2 FQNEAQ. CDR3 region: CASSPRDTSTDTQYF. In nucleotides, the CDR3 is TGTGCCAGCAGCCCCCGGGACACCAGCACAGATACGCAGTATTTT.

To note about this clone: Other DNA sequences in the sample encode the same CDR3. V usage is TRBV7-3 and J usage is TRBJ2-2; D possibly corresponds to TRBD1 (6 bases). This CDR3 is 15 amino acids long. Trimming left V 5 bases short and J 0 bases short, with 10 bases between. The V gene's germline CDR1 is SGHTA and CDR2 FQGTGA. The CDR3 loop is CASSLQGSNTGELFF. Written as DNA, the CDR3 is TGTGCCAGCAGCCTACAGGGATCGAACACCGGGGAGCTGTTTTTT.

The rearrangement uses TRBV7-9 and TRBJ1-1; TRBD1 matches 8 bases. Looked up from germline, CDR1 is SEHNR and CDR2 is FQNEAQ (reference sequence). V was pared by 3 bases and J by 0 bases, with 3 bases of the junction left unmatched. CDR3 length equals 15 residues. CDR3 loop: CASSFRDRLNTEAFF. CDR3 nucleotide sequence: TGTGCCAGCAGCTTTAGGGACAGGCTGAACACTGAAGCTTTCTTT.

This clone occurred once. The rearrangement joins TRBV28 to TRBJ2-7; 7 bases fit TRBD1. V dropped 4 bases and J dropped 2; count of bases not matched to a gene: 5. CDR3 size: 14 residues. Germline assignment: CDR1 MDHEN and CDR2 SYDVKM. CDR3 DNA sequence: TGTGCCAGCAGTTACCCCGACAGGGCCTACGAGCAGTACTTC. Its protein is CASSYPDRAYEQYF.

This chain uses TRBV11-3 with TRBJ2-7; TRBD1 matches 7 bases. CDR1 is SGHNT, CDR2 YENEEA, per germline. The V and J ends lost 3 bases and 4 bases, in that order; junction bases with no gene match: 9. The CDR3 runs 15 residues. The DNA of the CDR3 is TGTGCCAGCAGCTTGGGGGAAGGGGGCACATACGAGCAGTACTTC. This translates into CASSLGEGGTYEQYF.

V gene TRBV5-1 combines with J gene TRBJ2-2, with D perhaps TRBD1 (6 bases). CDR1 is SGHRS and CDR2 is YFSETQ in the germline V gene. The V end lost 0 bases, the J end lost 2 bases, and 17 bases lay between the germline ends. The CDR3 has 18 amino acids. CDR3 sequence reads: CASSLEGQWLRNTGELFF. In DNA, the CDR3 is TGCGCCAGCAGCTTGGAAGGACAGTGGCTTAGAAACACCGGGGAGCTGTTTTTT.

This clone was seen a single time. This rearrangement joins TRBV6-5 to TRBJ1-2, with a possible D match to TRBD1 (6 bases). CDR1 and CDR2 from the germline V gene are MNHEY and SVGAGI. The CDR3 runs 14 residues. The V end was cut by 5 bases, the J end by 4 bases, with 14 bases between. The CDR3 DNA follows: TGTGCCAGCAGTACGACAGGCGGAGGCTATGGCTACACCTTC. It specifies CASSTTGGGYGYTF.

This chain connects TRBV2 to TRBJ2-6; maybe TRBD1 (5 bases). Per germline, CDR1 SNHLY and CDR2 FYNNEI. The CDR3 totals 15 residues. Trimming left V 7 bases short and J 0 bases short, with 10 bases between. The CDR3, as DNA: TGTGCCAGCACCCACGACAGCTCTGGGGCCAACGTCCTGACTTTC. Its protein is CASTHDSSGANVLTF.

This clone was counted between two and nine times. The rearrangement joins TRBV6-5 to TRBJ2-2; D gene uncertain. V was trimmed by 2 bases and J by 1 base, leaving 5 bases between them. The CDR3 covers 14 residues. Germline loops: CDR1 MNHEY, CDR2 SVGAGI. The CDR3 DNA reads as TGTGCCAGCAGTTACACGGGGAACACCGGGGAGCTGTTTTTT. Translation gives CASSYTGNTGELFF.

Only a few counts were recorded for this clone. V and J are TRBV2 and TRBJ1-4; a possible D gene is TRBD1 (5 bases). CDR1 and CDR2 from the germline V gene are SNHLY and FYNNEI. Deletions cut 3 bases from V and 4 bases from J, with 12 bases between. The CDR3 totals 15 residues. As DNA, the CDR3 is TGTGCCAGCAGTGATGGGGCAGGTCATAATGAAAAACTGTTTTTT. Its protein product is CASSDGAGHNEKLFF.